This T cell receptor beta chain was sequenced for a study of T cells in Graves' hyperthyroidism and ophthalmopathy. Study-wide background: Before any treatment, at initial diagnosis, peripheral blood was collected.

This clonotype has a count of ten or more. Its antigen is currently unknown. The germline V gene encodes CDR1 MDHEN and CDR2 SYDVKM. V shed 1 base and J shed 0 bases, with 9 bases lying between them. This CDR3 comprises 15 residues. Researchers amplified the TCR beta CDR3 regions from RNA transcripts. TCR CDR3 underwent first-round RT-PCR with the HTBI primer set. TCRdb processed the multiplex PCR reads anew with MiXCR; each CDR3 protein has one entry. This table holds roughly 650,000 distinct CDR3 sequences, about 16% found once. Study-wide points: Ophthalmopathy prediction by the model preceded onset by a median about 6.5 months.

PBMCs were collected from a roughly 10 ml volume of fresh peripheral blood. The TCR sequence derives from a woman aged 40 to 50 with Graves' ophthalmopathy. This chain links TRBV28 with TRBJ1-1; D gene ambiguous. The sequenced sample consisted of blood. The CDR3 loop is CASSLSSSLNTEAFF. Written as DNA, the CDR3 is TGTGCCAGCAGTTTATCTTCCAGCCTGAACACTGAAGCTTTCTTT.